This TCR beta chain was captured by sequencing in a study of cytomegalovirus exposure and HLA in healthy donors. The CDR3 has 14 residues. V gave up 0 bases and J gave up 7 bases; unmatched junction bases: 5. The germline gives CDR1 SGDLS, CDR2 YYNGEE. Of note for this clone: Its antigen is unknown.

Study results and limitations: Cytomegalovirus association was assigned to approximately 160 TCR beta chains. Specific recognition of CMV antigens was confirmed in vitro for a few chains (all CMV-associated). In a later analysis, at a false discovery rate of 0.05, roughly 18,000 TCR beta sequences were associated with HLA alleles. Highly shared variants forming one cluster were likely a sequencing artifact.

In the PCR, 60 Vbeta and 13 Jbeta primers were used. Assay used: immunoSEQ multiplex PCR; TCRdb lists only in-frame clones, some missing. The sample lists approximately 94,000 clones, about three quarters occurring once. What was sequenced was PBMCs. V and J are TRBV9 and TRBJ2-3; 7 positions match TRBD2. The clonotype was recovered from a man under 40 in good health and CMV-seropositive. Here the CDR3 DNA reads TGTGCCAGCAGCGTAGCCCATAGCGGGCATACGCAGTATTTT. The encoded protein is CASSVAHSGHTQYF.